The clone carrying this T cell receptor (beta chain) was seen a handful of times. CDR1 MNHNY and CDR2 SVGAGI come from the germline V gene (reference sequence). This CDR3 comprises 13 residues. Trimming removed 6 bases from V and 7 bases from J, with 10 bases in between. Source study methods: Reference gene primers were amplified, and this amplification served to estimate nucleated cell counts. Libraries were prepared by immunoSEQ multiplex PCR; TCRdb keeps only in-frame clonotypes and omits some of them. Clonal size and the V and J genes are those of that table, whereas D and trimming came from the DNA. The sample yields around 50,000 clones, 90% seen once. The source of the sample is a study of blood T cell repertoires in COVID-19. Whole-study context: Samples of COVID-19 (acute and convalescent) were obtained from the United States, Italy and Spain. The cDNA or gDNA used as material had been derived from T cells, B-cell-depleted T cells, or PBMCs.

Sequencing was carried out using peripheral blood. The clonotype comes from a human donor in a cohort sampled during active COVID-19. The chain recombines TRBV6-6 with TRBJ1-6; D gene uncertain. The CDR3 region is CASSRIINSPLHF. The CDR3 DNA reads TGTGCCAGCAGCAGGATAATAAATTCACCCCTCCACTTT.